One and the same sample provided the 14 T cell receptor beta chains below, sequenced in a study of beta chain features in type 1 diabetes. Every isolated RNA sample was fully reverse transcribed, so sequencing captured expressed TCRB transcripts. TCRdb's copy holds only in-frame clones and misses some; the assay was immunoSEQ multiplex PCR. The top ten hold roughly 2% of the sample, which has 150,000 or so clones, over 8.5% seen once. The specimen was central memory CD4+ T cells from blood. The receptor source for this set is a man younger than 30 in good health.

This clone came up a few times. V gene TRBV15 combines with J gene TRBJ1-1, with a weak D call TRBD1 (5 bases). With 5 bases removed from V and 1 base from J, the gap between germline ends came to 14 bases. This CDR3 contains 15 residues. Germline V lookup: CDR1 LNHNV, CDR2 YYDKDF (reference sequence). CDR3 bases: TGTGCCACCAGCCCAAAGGGACGGACGAACACTGAAGCTTTCTTT. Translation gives CATSPKGRTNTEAFF.

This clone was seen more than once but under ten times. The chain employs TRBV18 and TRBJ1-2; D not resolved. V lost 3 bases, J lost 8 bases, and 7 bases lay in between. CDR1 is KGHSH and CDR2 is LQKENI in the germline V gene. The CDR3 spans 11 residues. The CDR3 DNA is TGTGCCAGCTCACCGGCCCAGGGCTACACCTTC. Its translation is CASSPAQGYTF.

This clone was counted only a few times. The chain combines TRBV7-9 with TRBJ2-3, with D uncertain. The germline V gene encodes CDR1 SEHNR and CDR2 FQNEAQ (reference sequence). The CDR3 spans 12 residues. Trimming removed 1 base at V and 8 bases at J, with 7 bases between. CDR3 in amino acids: CASSLGTGTQYF. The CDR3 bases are TGTGCCAGCAGCTTAGGTACGGGTACGCAGTATTTT.

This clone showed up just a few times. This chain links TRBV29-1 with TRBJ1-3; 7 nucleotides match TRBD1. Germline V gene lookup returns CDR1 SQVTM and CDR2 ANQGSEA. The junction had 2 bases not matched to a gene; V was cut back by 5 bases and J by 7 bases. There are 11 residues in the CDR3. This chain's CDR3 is CSVRGGNTIYF. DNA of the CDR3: TGCAGCGTTAGAGGGGGCAACACCATATATTTT.

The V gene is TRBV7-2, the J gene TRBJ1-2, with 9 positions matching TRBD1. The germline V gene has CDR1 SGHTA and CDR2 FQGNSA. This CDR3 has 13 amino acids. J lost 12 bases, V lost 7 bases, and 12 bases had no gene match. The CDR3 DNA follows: TGTGCCAGCAACCCAGGTGACAGGGGGAGAGACACCTTC. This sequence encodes CASNPGDRGRDTF.

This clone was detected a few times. This chain's CDR3 is CASSSGAPYEQYF. The CDR3 DNA follows: TGTGCCAGCTCCTCGGGAGCCCCCTACGAGCAGTACTTC. The chain links TRBV18 to TRBJ2-7, with D perhaps TRBD2 (6 bases). Deletions cut 6 bases from V and 2 bases from J, with 11 bases between. Per germline, CDR1 KGHSH and CDR2 LQKENI. The CDR3 runs 13 residues.

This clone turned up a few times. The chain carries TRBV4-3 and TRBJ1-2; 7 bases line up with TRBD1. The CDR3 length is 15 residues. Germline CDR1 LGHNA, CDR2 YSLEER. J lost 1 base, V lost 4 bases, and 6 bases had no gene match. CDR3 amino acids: CASSPTGAINYGYTF. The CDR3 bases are TGCGCCAGCAGCCCTACAGGGGCAATTAACTATGGCTACACCTTC.

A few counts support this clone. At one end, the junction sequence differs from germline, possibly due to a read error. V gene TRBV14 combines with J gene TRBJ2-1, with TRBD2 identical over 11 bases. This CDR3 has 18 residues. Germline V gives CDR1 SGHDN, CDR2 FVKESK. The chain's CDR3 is CANSPIPLAGGLYNEQFF. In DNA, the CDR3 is TGTGCCAACAGCCCCATCCCTTTAGCGGGAGGGCTCTACAATGAGCAGTTCTTC. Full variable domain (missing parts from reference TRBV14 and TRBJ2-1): EAGVTQFPSHSVIEKGQTVTLRCDPISGHDNLYWYRRVMGKEIKFLLHFVKESKQDESGMPNNRFLAERTGGTYSTLKVQPAELEDSGVYFCANSPIPLAGGLYNEQFFGPGTRLTVL.

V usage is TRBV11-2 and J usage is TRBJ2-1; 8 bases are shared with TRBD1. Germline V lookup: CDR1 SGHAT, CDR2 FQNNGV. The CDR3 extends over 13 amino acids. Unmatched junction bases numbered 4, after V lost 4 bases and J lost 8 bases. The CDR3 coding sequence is TGTGCCAGCAGCTCGTTGGACAGGGATGAGCAGTTCTTC. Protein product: CASSSLDRDEQFF.

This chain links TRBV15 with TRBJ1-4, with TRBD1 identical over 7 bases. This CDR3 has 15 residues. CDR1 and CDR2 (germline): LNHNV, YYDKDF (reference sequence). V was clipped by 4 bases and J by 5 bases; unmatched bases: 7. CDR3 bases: TGTGCCACCAGCAAGACGACAGGGATAAATGAAAAACTGTTTTTT. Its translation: CATSKTTGINEKLFF.

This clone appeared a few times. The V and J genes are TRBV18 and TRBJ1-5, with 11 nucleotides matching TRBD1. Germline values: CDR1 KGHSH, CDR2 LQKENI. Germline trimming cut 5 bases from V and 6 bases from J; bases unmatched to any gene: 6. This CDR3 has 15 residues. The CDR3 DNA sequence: TGTGCCAGCTCAGTAGGACAGGGGGCAGGTCAGCCCCAGCATTTT. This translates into CASSVGQGAGQPQHF.

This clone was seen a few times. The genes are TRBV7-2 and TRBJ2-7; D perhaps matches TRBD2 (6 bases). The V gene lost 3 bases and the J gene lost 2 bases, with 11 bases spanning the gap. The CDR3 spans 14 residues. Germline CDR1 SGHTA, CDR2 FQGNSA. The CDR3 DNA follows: TGTGCCAGCAGCTTCGCGGGGAGGCCCTACGAGCAGTACTTC. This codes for CASSFAGRPYEQYF.

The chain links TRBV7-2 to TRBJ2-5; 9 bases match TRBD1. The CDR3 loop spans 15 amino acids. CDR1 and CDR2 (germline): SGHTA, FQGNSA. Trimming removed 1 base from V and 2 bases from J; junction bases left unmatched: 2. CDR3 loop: CASSLGDREQETQYF. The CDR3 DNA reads TGTGCCAGCAGCTTAGGGGACAGGGAACAAGAGACCCAGTACTTC.

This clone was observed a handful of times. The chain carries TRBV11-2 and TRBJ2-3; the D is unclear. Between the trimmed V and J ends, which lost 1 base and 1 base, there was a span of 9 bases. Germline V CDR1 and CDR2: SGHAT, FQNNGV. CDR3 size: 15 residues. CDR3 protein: CASSLGTTRTDTQYF. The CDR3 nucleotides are TGTGCCAGCAGCTTAGGAACAACTCGCACAGATACGCAGTATTTT.